This is a list of T cell receptor beta chains from one sample in a study of vaccination and CD4 T cells after COVID-19. TCRdb recomputed calls from the PCR reads with MiXCR, one row per CDR3 protein. The table includes around 15,000 distinct CDR3 sequences, about 72% detected once. These TCRs are of unknown antigen specificity. Sequencing input: CD4+ T cells from blood, cultured in vitro. These receptors were taken from a human donor who had recovered from COVID-19. Both conserved end residues are part of each CDR3. Each record gives: V gene, clone size, J gene, D gene, CDR3 protein, CDR3 DNA. D genes are given only for firm matches. Clone size appears in some rows only: once, few, many, or a class for an expanded clone.

V: TRBV12-3/TRBV12-4
size: NA
J: TRBJ1-2
D: NA
CDR3: CASTPGVLYGYTF
DNA: TGTGCCAGCACCCCGGGGGTCCTCTATGGCTACACCTTC

V: TRBV7-7
size: NA
J: TRBJ1-1
D: TRBD1
CDR3: CASSLVRGHTEAFF
DNA: TGTGCTAGCAGCCTCGTGAGGGGGCACACTGAAGCTTTCTTT

V: TRBV19
size: NA
J: TRBJ2-5
D: NA
CDR3: CASTQGEEETQYF
DNA: TGTGCCAGTACCCAGGGGGAGGAAGAGACCCAGTACTTC

V: TRBV19
size: NA
J: TRBJ2-5
D: TRBD1
CDR3: CASSPTGTVRETQYF
DNA: TGTGCCAGTAGTCCCACCGGGACAGTACGAGAGACCCAGTACTTC

V: TRBV27
size: NA
J: TRBJ1-6
D: TRBD1
CDR3: CASSHIMGQPGGNSPLHF
DNA: TGTGCCAGCAGCCATATCATGGGACAGCCAGGGGGAAATTCACCCCTCCACTTT

V: TRBV27
size: NA
J: TRBJ2-2
D: NA
CDR3: CASKLAETNTGELFF
DNA: TGTGCCAGCAAGTTGGCGGAGACGAACACCGGGGAGCTGTTTTTT

V: TRBV7-9
size: NA
J: TRBJ1-2
D: TRBD1
CDR3: CASSLGGGRSGGYTF
DNA: TGTGCCAGCAGCTTAGGAGGGGGCCGTAGTGGAGGCTACACCTTC

V: TRBV6-2/TRBV6-3
size: NA
J: TRBJ2-5
D: NA
CDR3: CASRRIRGPKETQYF
DNA: TGTGCCAGCAGGAGGATCAGGGGTCCCAAAGAGACCCAGTACTTC

V: TRBV10-3
size: NA
J: TRBJ2-5
D: NA
CDR3: CAISESAGAGAGETQYF
DNA: TGTGCCATCAGTGAGTCGGCGGGCGCAGGTGCGGGAGAGACCCAGTACTTC

V: TRBV24-1
size: NA
J: TRBJ2-3
D: NA
CDR3: CATSDDGTGLEPDTQYF
DNA: TGTGCCACCAGTGATGACGGCACAGGGTTGGAACCAGATACGCAGTATTTT

V: TRBV7-2
size: large
J: TRBJ2-2
D: NA
CDR3: CASSLGTTTGELFF
DNA: TGTGCCAGCAGCTTAGGGACAACCACCGGGGAGCTGTTTTTT

V: TRBV6-5
size: NA
J: TRBJ1-5
D: TRBD1
CDR3: CASSLNRGLGPQHF
DNA: TGTGCCAGCAGTTTAAACAGGGGGCTAGGGCCCCAGCATTTT

V: TRBV7-2
size: NA
J: TRBJ2-1
D: NA
CDR3: CASSARGQGIYNEQFF
DNA: TGTGCCAGCAGCGCCCGGGGGCAGGGGATATACAATGAGCAGTTCTTC

V: TRBV20-1
size: NA
J: TRBJ1-2
D: TRBD1
CDR3: CSAGGLDRDTGYGYTF
DNA: TGCAGTGCTGGCGGGCTCGACAGGGATACAGGTTATGGCTACACCTTC

V: TRBV5-1
size: NA
J: TRBJ1-5
D: NA
CDR3: CASSLDGRQPQHF
DNA: TGCGCCAGCAGCTTGGATGGTAGGCAGCCCCAGCATTTT

V: TRBV6-1
size: NA
J: TRBJ2-5
D: NA
CDR3: CASSPGRRETQYF
DNA: TGTGCCAGCAGCCCCGGACGGAGGGAGACCCAGTACTTC

V: TRBV28
size: NA
J: TRBJ2-5
D: TRBD2
CDR3: CASAGTSGWIQETQYF
DNA: TGTGCCAGCGCGGGGACTAGCGGGTGGATACAAGAGACCCAGTACTTC

V: TRBV10-3
size: few
J: TRBJ1-5
D: NA
CDR3: CAISDWGVQPQHF
DNA: TGTGCCATCTCCGACTGGGGGGTCCAGCCCCAGCATTTT

V: TRBV6-5
size: NA
J: TRBJ2-5
D: NA
CDR3: CASSYSGTQETQYF
DNA: TGTGCCAGCAGTTACAGCGGTACTCAAGAGACCCAGTACTTC

V: TRBV20-1
size: NA
J: TRBJ1-5
D: NA
CDR3: CSARVGGAYSNQPQHF
DNA: TGCAGTGCTAGAGTTGGGGGGGCTTATAGCAATCAGCCCCAGCATTTT

V: TRBV20-1
size: NA
J: TRBJ1-1
D: TRBD1
CDR3: CSAEGQGGTEAFF
DNA: TGCAGTGCAGAGGGACAGGGCGGGACTGAAGCTTTCTTT

V: TRBV28
size: once
J: TRBJ1-2
D: NA
CDR3: CASSLLGNGYTF
DNA: TGTGCCAGCAGTTTATTGGGGAATGGCTACACCTTC

V: TRBV4-2
size: NA
J: TRBJ1-5
D: NA
CDR3: CASSQEIAYSNQPQHF
DNA: TGTGCCAGCAGCCAAGAAATCGCGTATAGCAATCAGCCCCAGCATTTT

V: TRBV20-1
size: NA
J: TRBJ2-3
D: NA
CDR3: CSASDQLQFMQYF
DNA: TGCAGTGCTAGCGACCAACTCCAGTTTATGCAGTATTTT

V: TRBV7-2
size: few
J: TRBJ2-1
D: TRBD2
CDR3: CASSAQAGTITYNEQFF
DNA: TGTGCCAGCAGCGCCCAAGCCGGGACTATCACCTACAATGAGCAGTTCTTC

V: TRBV20-1
size: NA
J: TRBJ2-3
D: TRBD2
CDR3: CSARRPGLAGTLSSRAGTDTQYF
DNA: TGCAGTGCTAGAAGACCGGGACTAGCGGGCACTCTCTCCAGCCGGGCGGGCACAGATACGCAGTATTTT

V: TRBV24-1
size: NA
J: TRBJ2-1
D: NA
CDR3: CATSDPSGPREQFF
DNA: TGTGCCACCAGTGACCCCTCCGGACCCCGGGAGCAGTTCTTC

V: TRBV25-1
size: NA
J: TRBJ1-1
D: NA
CDR3: CASRALLNTEAFF
DNA: TGTGCTTCCAGGGCCCTTCTGAACACTGAAGCTTTCTTT

V: TRBV6-5
size: once
J: TRBJ1-5
D: TRBD1
CDR3: CASSSSDRGGNQPQHF
DNA: TGTGCCAGCAGTTCCTCGGACAGGGGAGGGAACCAGCCCCAGCATTTT

V: TRBV7-9
size: once
J: TRBJ1-1
D: NA
CDR3: CAWGEVNTEAFF
DNA: TGTGCCTGGGGGGAAGTGAACACTGAAGCTTTCTTT

V: TRBV28
size: NA
J: TRBJ1-5
D: TRBD1
CDR3: CASSYGLTPDRGGTRSNQPQHF
DNA: TGTGCCAGCAGTTATGGACTAACTCCGGACAGGGGTGGAACCCGTAGCAATCAGCCCCAGCATTTT

V: TRBV19
size: NA
J: TRBJ1-5
D: NA
CDR3: CASRIGHPGNQPQHF
DNA: TGTGCCAGTAGGATCGGACACCCTGGCAATCAGCCCCAGCATTTT

V: TRBV7-3
size: NA
J: TRBJ1-6
D: NA
CDR3: CASSSGGLGNSPLHF
DNA: TGTGCCAGCAGCTCGGGGGGTCTAGGGAATTCACCCCTCCACTTT

V: TRBV10-1
size: NA
J: TRBJ1-1
D: TRBD1
CDR3: CASRWRGGVVLNTEAFF
DNA: TGCGCCAGCCGATGGAGAGGGGGCGTCGTTCTGAACACTGAAGCTTTCTTT

V: TRBV15
size: NA
J: TRBJ2-3
D: NA
CDR3: CATSRDPGFQPQYF
DNA: TGTGCCACCAGCAGAGACCCTGGGTTTCAGCCCCAGTATTTT

V: TRBV12-3/TRBV12-4
size: NA
J: TRBJ2-1
D: NA
CDR3: CASTQIGNEQFF
DNA: TGTGCCAGCACCCAGATTGGTAATGAGCAGTTCTTC

V: TRBV20-1
size: NA
J: TRBJ2-7
D: TRBD1
CDR3: CSVPLGQGYEQYF
DNA: TGCAGTGTTCCCCTGGGACAGGGCTACGAGCAGTACTTC

V: TRBV3-1
size: NA
J: TRBJ1-2
D: TRBD1
CDR3: CASSQTGGGGYTF
DNA: TGTGCCAGCAGCCAAACAGGGGGCGGGGGCTACACCTTC